Below are 7 T cell receptor beta chains sequenced from a single sample in a study of T cells after yellow fever vaccination. TCRdb passed the 5' RACE reads through MiXCR, listing each CDR3 protein once. The table has 500,000 to 700,000 distinct CDR3 sequences, roughly a fifth seen once. The specimen was PBMCs, collected 15 days after the yellow fever booster vaccination. These TCRs come from a man aged 30 to 39 who received the YFV17D yellow fever vaccine.

This chain links TRBV29-1 with TRBJ2-3, with D maybe TRBD1 (6 bases). The CDR3 has 15 residues. V was trimmed by 1 base and J by 1 base, leaving 12 bases between them. In germline, CDR1 is SQVTM, CDR2 ANQGSEA. CDR3 in amino acids: CSVEVVRQGTDTQYF. The CDR3 DNA reads as TGCAGCGTTGAAGTGGTCAGACAGGGCACAGATACGCAGTATTTT.

This clonotype came up a few times. The rearrangement uses TRBV9 and TRBJ2-3; no firm D call. The CDR3 contains 15 residues. Germline V gene sequence: CDR1 SGDLS, CDR2 YYNGEE. V lost 0 bases to trimming and J lost 2 bases, with 10 bases between them. This CDR3 reads CASSVGGRFTDTQYF. The CDR3 DNA follows: TGTGCCAGCAGCGTAGGAGGCAGATTCACAGATACGCAGTATTTT.

The J gene is TRBJ2-7, the V gene TRBV7-2; maybe TRBD1 (5 bases). CDR1 is SGHTA and CDR2 is FQGNSA in the germline V gene. The CDR3 is 16 amino acids. Trimming removed 2 bases at V and 0 bases at J, with 14 bases between. For the CDR3, the DNA is TGTGCCAGCAGCTTAACAGGAATCCCGGACTCCTACGAGCAGTACTTC. Protein product: CASSLTGIPDSYEQYF.

This clonotype occurred a few times. This chain uses TRBV10-2 with TRBJ1-2; 9 bases fit TRBD1. The V gene's germline CDR1 is WSHSY and CDR2 SAAADI. V lost 4 bases, J lost 8 bases, and 8 bases stayed unmatched. The CDR3 has 14 residues. The CDR3 here is CASSVGQGLGGYTF. Here the CDR3 DNA reads TGCGCCAGCAGTGTGGGACAGGGCCTTGGAGGCTACACCTTC.

In this sample, this clonotype turned up a few times. V gene TRBV5-1 combines with J gene TRBJ2-7, with TRBD1 matching 8 bases. CDR3 length: 14 amino acids. Germline V gives CDR1 SGHRS, CDR2 YFSETQ. V shed 4 bases, J shed 3 bases, and the junction held 6 bases outside the gene matches. The CDR3 protein is CASSPRGPHYEQYF. CDR3 sequence (DNA): TGCGCCAGCAGCCCCAGGGGGCCTCACTACGAGCAGTACTTC.

This clonotype was picked up many times. The chain combines TRBV6-1 with TRBJ2-1, with D tentatively TRBD2 (6 bases). The CDR3 length is 14 residues. Per germline, CDR1 MNHNS and CDR2 SASEGT. The V and J ends lost 11 bases and 3 bases respectively, with 17 bases between them. CDR3 DNA sequence: TGTGCCGCGACCTCGGGACTGCGCTACAATGAGCAGTTCTTC. It translates to CAATSGLRYNEQFF.

The genes are TRBV12-3 or TRBV12-4 and TRBJ1-1; D gene unclear. The V and J ends lost 3 bases and 4 bases respectively, with 12 bases between them. This CDR3 has 14 amino acids. In DNA form, the CDR3 reads TGTGCCAGCAGTTTTATGGGAAGGGTCACTGAAGCTTTCTTT. Its translation: CASSFMGRVTEAFF.